This is a list of T cell receptor beta chains from one sample in a study of blood T cells in healthy people across ages. MiXCR, applied by TCRdb to the 5' RACE reads, yields one record per CDR3 protein. The sample comprises 380,000 or so distinct CDR3 sequences, approximately 47% of which are singletons, and around 53% rests with the top ten. Sequencing used blood. The source is a man aged 60 to 69 in good health. Each CDR3 is given with its conserved first and last residue. Each record gives: J gene, clone size, D gene, V gene, CDR3 protein, CDR3 DNA. The D gene is left open where the match is weak. Clone size is given for some rows only: seen once, a few or many times, or a class if the clone is expanded.

TRBJ2-6 | many | . | TRBV29-1 | CSVQQGSGANVLTF | TGCAGCGTCCAACAGGGCTCTGGGGCCAACGTCCTGACTTTC
TRBJ1-2 | few | . | TRBV12-5 | CASFSGTYGYTF | TGTGCTAGTTTTTCAGGGACCTATGGCTACACCTTC
TRBJ1-2 | . | . | TRBV3-1 | CASSRTGQTNYGYTF | TGTGCCAGCAGCCGGACCGGACAGACTAACTATGGCTACACCTTC
TRBJ2-5 | . | . | TRBV14 | CASSPTTGLPRTQYF | TGTGCCAGCAGCCCCACCACCGGGCTACCCAGGACCCAGTACTTC
TRBJ2-2 | . | . | TRBV5-1 | CASSYRGNGGELFF | TGCGCCAGCAGCTACCGGGGCAATGGCGGGGAGCTGTTTTTT
TRBJ2-5 | few | TRBD1 | TRBV6-5 | CASTDRGRETQYF | TGTGCCAGCACAGACAGGGGTAGGGAGACCCAGTACTTC
TRBJ2-7 | . | . | TRBV9 | CASSVEGVSSYEQYF | TGTGCCAGCAGCGTAGAGGGAGTTAGCTCCTACGAGCAGTACTTC
TRBJ1-2 | . | . | TRBV5-5 | CANSYHYRSFNYGYTF | TGTGCCAACAGCTACCATTACAGAAGCTTTAACTATGGCTACACCTTC
TRBJ2-5 | many | . | TRBV6-1 | CASSEGKAKTQYF | TGTGCCAGCAGTGAGGGGAAGGCGAAGACCCAGTACTTC
TRBJ2-5 | . | . | TRBV2 | CASRGESRYNEQYF | TGTGCCAGCAGGGGGGAAAGTCGCTACAATGAGCAGTACTTC
TRBJ1-1 | once | . | TRBV7-2 | CASSLGKTEAFF | TGTGCCAGCAGCTTGGGCAAGACTGAAGCTTTCTTT
TRBJ2-3 | . | TRBD2 | TRBV20-1 | CSARDQRLAGPTDTQYF | TGCAGTGCTAGAGATCAGCGACTAGCGGGACCCACAGATACGCAGTATTTT
TRBJ2-5 | few | . | TRBV7-9 | CASSLGVAGTQYF | TGTGCCAGCAGCTTAGGGGTCGCGGGGACCCAGTACTTC
TRBJ2-2 | . | . | TRBV7-2 | CASSSQGDTGELFF | TGTGCCAGCAGCTCGCAGGGAGATACCGGGGAGCTGTTTTTT
TRBJ1-1 | few | . | TRBV20-1 | CSARRTNTEAFF | TGCAGTGCTAGACGGACTAACACTGAAGCTTTCTTT
TRBJ2-1 | once | TRBD2 | TRBV20-1 | CSALTGLAANEQFF | TGCAGTGCCCTTACAGGACTAGCGGCTAATGAGCAGTTCTTC
TRBJ2-7 | . | . | TRBV4-2 | CASSSHGGLTYEQYF | TGTGCCAGCAGCTCTCACGGGGGGCTAACTTACGAGCAGTACTTC
TRBJ2-2 | many | . | TRBV6-5 | CASSYTLTTGELFF | TGTGCCAGCAGTTATACGCTTACAACCGGGGAGCTGTTTTTT
TRBJ1-2 | . | . | TRBV4-1 | CASSQLQYTNYGYTF | TGCGCCAGCAGCCAGCTGCAGTACACTAACTATGGCTACACCTTC
TRBJ2-7 | . | . | TRBV7-9 | CASSRRETEQYF | TGTGCCAGCAGCCGTCGGGAGACCGAGCAGTACTTC
TRBJ1-2 | few | TRBD1 | TRBV5-1 | CASSLGQGGYGYTF | TGCGCCAGCAGCTTGGGACAGGGAGGCTATGGCTACACCTTC
TRBJ1-6 | . | . | TRBV20-1 | CRAQAEQGGYSPLHF | TGCAGGGCTCAGGCGGAACAGGGTGGATACTCACCCCTCCACTTT
TRBJ2-7 | . | TRBD2 | TRBV29-1 | CSAPSGSSYNEQYF | TGCAGCGCCCCTAGCGGGAGCTCCTACAATGAGCAGTACTTC
TRBJ2-7 | . | . | TRBV5-5 | CASSPLGGRGGYEQYF | TGTGCCAGCAGCCCCCTCGGTGGCAGGGGAGGATACGAGCAGTACTTC
TRBJ2-7 | . | . | TRBV12-2 | CASPNPWDSKASSYNEQYF | TGTGCAAGTCCCAATCCTTGGGACAGCAAAGCTAGCTCCTACAATGAGCAGTACTTC
TRBJ2-7 | . | TRBD2 | TRBV7-2 | CASSRDYRYEQYF | TGTGCCAGCAGCCGGGACTACCGCTACGAGCAGTACTTC
TRBJ2-7 | . | TRBD1 | TRBV27 | CASSPGGRFAYEQYF | TGTGCCAGCAGCCCAGGGGGTAGGTTCGCCTACGAGCAGTACTTC
TRBJ2-5 | . | . | TRBV20-1 | CSARGEAAGFRETQYF | TGCAGTGCTAGAGGTGAGGCGGCGGGATTTCGAGAGACCCAGTACTTC
TRBJ1-2 | . | . | TRBV19 | CASKQGPNYGYTF | TGTGCCAGTAAGCAGGGCCCCAACTATGGCTACACCTTC
TRBJ1-5 | . | . | TRBV4-2 | CASSQEWGVSQPQHF | TGTGCCAGCAGCCAAGAGTGGGGGGTATCACAGCCCCAGCATTTT